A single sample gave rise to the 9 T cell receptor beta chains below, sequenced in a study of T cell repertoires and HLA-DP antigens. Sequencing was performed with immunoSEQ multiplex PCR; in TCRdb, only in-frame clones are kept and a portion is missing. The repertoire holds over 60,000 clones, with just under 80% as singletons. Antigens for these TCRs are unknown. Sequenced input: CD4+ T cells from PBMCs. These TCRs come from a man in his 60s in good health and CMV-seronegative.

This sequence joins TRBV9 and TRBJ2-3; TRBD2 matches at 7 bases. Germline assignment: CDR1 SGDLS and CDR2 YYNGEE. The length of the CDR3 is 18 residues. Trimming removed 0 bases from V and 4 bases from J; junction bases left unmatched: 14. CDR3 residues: CASSVVGSSGRGADTQYF. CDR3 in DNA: TGTGCCAGCAGCGTAGTCGGTTCTAGCGGACGGGGTGCAGATACGCAGTATTTT.

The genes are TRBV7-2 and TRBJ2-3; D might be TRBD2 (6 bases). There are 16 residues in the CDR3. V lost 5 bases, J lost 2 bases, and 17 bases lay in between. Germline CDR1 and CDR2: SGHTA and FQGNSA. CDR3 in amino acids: CASSPPGLPSTDTQYF. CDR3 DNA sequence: TGTGCCAGCAGCCCCCCGGGACTTCCTTCCACAGATACGCAGTATTTT.

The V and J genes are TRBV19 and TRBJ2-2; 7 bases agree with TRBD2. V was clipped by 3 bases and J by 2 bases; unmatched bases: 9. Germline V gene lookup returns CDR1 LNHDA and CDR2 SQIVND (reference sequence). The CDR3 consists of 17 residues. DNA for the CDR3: TGTGCCAGTAGTATGTTAACCGGGGGACTAAACACCGGGGAGCTGTTTTTT. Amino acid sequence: CASSMLTGGLNTGELFF.

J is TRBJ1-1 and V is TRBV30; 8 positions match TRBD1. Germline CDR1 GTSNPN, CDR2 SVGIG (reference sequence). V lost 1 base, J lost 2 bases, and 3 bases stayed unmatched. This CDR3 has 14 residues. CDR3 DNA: TGTGCCTGGAGTGATGGACAGGGCAACACTGAAGCTTTCTTT. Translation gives CAWSDGQGNTEAFF. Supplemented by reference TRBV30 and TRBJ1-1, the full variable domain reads SQTIHQWPATLVQPVGSPLSLECTVEGTSNPNLYWYRQAAGRGLQLLFYSVGIGQISSEVPQNLSASRPQDRQFILSSKKLLLSDSGFYLCAWSDGQGNTEAFFGQGTRLTVV.

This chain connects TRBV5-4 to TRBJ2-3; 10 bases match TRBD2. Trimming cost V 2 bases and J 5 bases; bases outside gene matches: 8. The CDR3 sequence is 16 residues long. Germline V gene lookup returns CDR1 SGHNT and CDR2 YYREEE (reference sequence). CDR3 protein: CASSFTKREGRDTQYF. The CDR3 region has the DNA TGTGCCAGCAGCTTTACAAAGCGGGAGGGCCGAGATACGCAGTATTTT.

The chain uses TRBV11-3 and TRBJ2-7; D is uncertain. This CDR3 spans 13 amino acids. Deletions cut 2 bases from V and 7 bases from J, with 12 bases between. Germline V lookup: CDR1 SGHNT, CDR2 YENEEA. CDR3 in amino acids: CASSLLDGVEQYF. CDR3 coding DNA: TGTGCCAGCAGCTTACTGGATGGGGTGGAGCAGTACTTC.

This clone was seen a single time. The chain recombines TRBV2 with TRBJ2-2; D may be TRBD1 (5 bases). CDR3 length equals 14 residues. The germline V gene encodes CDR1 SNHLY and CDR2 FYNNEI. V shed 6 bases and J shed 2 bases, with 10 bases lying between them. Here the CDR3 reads CASSSDRNTGELFF. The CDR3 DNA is TGTGCCAGCAGCTCAGACAGAAACACCGGGGAGCTGTTTTTT.

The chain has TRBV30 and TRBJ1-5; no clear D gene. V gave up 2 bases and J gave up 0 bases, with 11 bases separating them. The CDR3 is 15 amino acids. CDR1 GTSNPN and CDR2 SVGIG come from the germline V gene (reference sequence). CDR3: CAWSPGSYSNQPQHF. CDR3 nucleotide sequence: TGTGCCTGGAGTCCGGGGTCTTATAGCAATCAGCCCCAGCATTTT.

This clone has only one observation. The DNA of the CDR3 is TGTGCCAGCAGCCGAAAGTCAGGGTTAAGCTCCTATAATTCACCCCTCCACTTT. It encodes CASSRKSGLSSYNSPLHF. J is TRBJ1-6 and V is TRBV7-2; D might be TRBD1 (5 bases). CDR3 size: 18 residues. CDR1 is SGHTA, CDR2 FQGNSA, per germline. The V end lost 5 bases, the J end lost 0 bases, and 17 bases lay between the germline ends. The full variable domain, with the rest looked up from reference TRBV7-2 and TRBJ1-6, is GAGVSQSPSNKVTEKGKDVELRCDPISGHTALYWYRQSLGQGLEFLIYFQGNSAPDKSGLPSDRFSAERTGGSVSTLTIQRTQQEDSAVYLCASSRKSGLSSYNSPLHFGNGTRLTVT.